Reported below is one T cell receptor (beta chain). Its specificity is unknown. The germline V and J ends were trimmed by 6 bases and 6 bases, with 20 bases remaining between them. The CDR3 sequence is 15 residues long. Germline-derived CDR1 and CDR2 are MDHEN and SYDVKM. TCRdb redid the calling of the RT-PCR reads with MiXCR, one entry per CDR3 protein. This sample has some 520,000 distinct CDR3 sequences, with about 15% found just once. The data are from a study of response to subunit inactivated influenza vaccine. Study results and caveats: It was suggested by the authors that few new T cells are recruited by each seasonal influenza vaccination.

This receptor was obtained from a man between 50 and 69 years old who received an inactivated influenza vaccine. The starting material was CD4+ T cells sorted from PBMCs, obtained less than 30 months after vaccination. V is TRBV28 and J is TRBJ1-1, with no clear D. CDR3 amino acids: CASSRGGIGYPEAFF. The CDR3 DNA sequence: TGTGCCAGCAGCCGGGGAGGGATTGGCTACCCTGAAGCTTTCTTT.